One and the same sample provided the 3 T cell receptor beta chains below, sequenced in a study of shared clonotypes between healthy human individuals. Repertoires were generated with immunoSEQ multiplex PCR, while TCRdb's copy carries only in-frame clones and drops some. The sample carries some 500,000 clones, less than 80% recorded once. Sample: PBMCs. The source of these receptors is a woman between 40 and 50 years old in good health. Some clones in this sample may be carry-over from other donors' samples.

The chain recombines TRBV5-4 with TRBJ2-1, with a possible D match to TRBD2 (6 bases). V was trimmed by 2 bases and J by 10 bases, leaving 16 bases between them. Per germline, CDR1 SGHNT and CDR2 YYREEE (reference sequence). The length of the CDR3 is 14 residues. The CDR3 sequence is CASSLYRSGPEQFF. CDR3 DNA: TGTGCCAGCAGCTTATACCGGAGCGGGCCCGAGCAGTTCTTC.

This clone was seen once. The chain recombines TRBV4-2 with TRBJ2-5; 8 bases fit TRBD1. The CDR3 has 16 residues. Germline loops: CDR1 LGHNA, CDR2 YNFKEQ. The J segment lost 5 bases and the V segment lost 1 base, leaving 9 bases of the junction unmatched. The CDR3, as DNA: TGTGCCAGCAGCCAAGGGGGTCAGGGGGCTTGGGAGACCCAGTACTTC. Translated, it gives CASSQGGQGAWETQYF.

The V gene is TRBV5-1, the J gene TRBJ2-7; tentatively, D is TRBD1 or TRBD2 (6 bases each). This CDR3 region has 13 residues. CDR1 SGHRS and CDR2 YFSETQ come from the germline V gene. V was shortened by 6 bases and J by 3 bases, with 13 bases between the two germline ends. The CDR3 protein is CASTGGRSYEQYF. The CDR3 region has the DNA TGCGCCAGCACCGGGGGCAGGAGCTACGAGCAGTACTTC.